This is a list of T cell receptor beta chains from one sample in a study of blood T cell repertoires in COVID-19. The repertoire was sequenced with immunoSEQ multiplex PCR; TCRdb's copy has only in-frame clones and lacks some. The table records tens of thousands of clones, about 82% of them present only once. The sequenced sample was peripheral blood. These receptors originate from a woman aged 80 or over in a cohort sampled during active or convalescent COVID-19. Both conserved end residues are part of each CDR3. A D gene is named only where the DNA matches it firmly. Part of the rows lack a size; the others show once, few, many or a class for expanded clones.

d_call: TRBD1; cdr3_length: 17; j_call: TRBJ1-6; clone_size: few; v_call: TRBV27; cdr3_nt: TGTGCCAGCAGTTTATCCCGGACAGGCCGGGCGTATTCACCCCTCCACTTT; cdr3_aa: CASSLSRTGRAYSPLHF
d_call: TRBD2; cdr3_length: 16; j_call: TRBJ2-5; clone_size: -; v_call: TRBV4-2; cdr3_nt: TGTGCCAGCAGCCAAGACGGGGGGGAACTAGAAGAGACCCAGTACTTC; cdr3_aa: CASSQDGGELEETQYF
d_call: -; cdr3_length: 13; j_call: TRBJ1-5; clone_size: few; v_call: TRBV18; cdr3_nt: TGTGCCAGCTCACCTACGGGGAATCAGCCCCAGCATTTT; cdr3_aa: CASSPTGNQPQHF
d_call: TRBD1; cdr3_length: 15; j_call: TRBJ1-1; clone_size: -; v_call: TRBV15; cdr3_nt: TGTGCCACCAGCAGAGGAACAGGGGCGAACACTGAAGCTTTCTTT; cdr3_aa: CATSRGTGANTEAFF
d_call: -; cdr3_length: 13; j_call: TRBJ2-2; clone_size: -; v_call: TRBV6-5; cdr3_nt: TGTGCCAGCAGGGGCACGAACACCGGGGAGCTGTTTTTT; cdr3_aa: CASRGTNTGELFF
d_call: -; cdr3_length: 14; j_call: TRBJ1-2; clone_size: -; v_call: TRBV2; cdr3_nt: TGTGCCAGCACCCAGGTACAGGGTAACCATGGCTACACCTTC; cdr3_aa: CASTQVQGNHGYTF
d_call: TRBD1; cdr3_length: 14; j_call: TRBJ1-4; clone_size: -; v_call: TRBV6-5; cdr3_nt: TGTGCCAGCAGTCGGATGGGACAGGGTGAAAAACTGTTTTTT; cdr3_aa: CASSRMGQGEKLFF
d_call: -; cdr3_length: 16; j_call: TRBJ2-5; clone_size: -; v_call: TRBV19; cdr3_nt: TGTGCCAGTAGTACCTACCCTAAGACAGCTCAAGAGACCCAGTACTTC; cdr3_aa: CASSTYPKTAQETQYF
d_call: -; cdr3_length: 15; j_call: TRBJ2-3; clone_size: -; v_call: TRBV28; cdr3_nt: TGTGCCAGCAGTTCGACAGATCGTTACACAGATACGCAGTATTTT; cdr3_aa: CASSSTDRYTDTQYF
d_call: -; cdr3_length: 14; j_call: TRBJ1-1; clone_size: once; v_call: TRBV9; cdr3_nt: TGTGCCAGCAGCGTAGGTGCAGGGAAAGCTGAAGCTTTCTTT; cdr3_aa: CASSVGAGKAEAFF
d_call: -; cdr3_length: 13; j_call: TRBJ1-1; clone_size: -; v_call: TRBV10-3; cdr3_nt: TGTGCCATCAGGGAGACAGTGAACACTGAAGCTTTCTTT; cdr3_aa: CAIRETVNTEAFF
d_call: -; cdr3_length: 14; j_call: TRBJ1-2; clone_size: once; v_call: TRBV19; cdr3_nt: TGTGCCAGTAGTTCTGACAGGACCAACTATGGCTACACCTTC; cdr3_aa: CASSSDRTNYGYTF
d_call: TRBD1; cdr3_length: 17; j_call: TRBJ1-6; clone_size: -; v_call: TRBV28; cdr3_nt: TGTGCCAGCAGTTTCCCGAGCCCCACGGACAGGGGTACACCCCTCCACTTT; cdr3_aa: CASSFPSPTDRGTPLHF
d_call: TRBD1; cdr3_length: 14; j_call: TRBJ1-5; clone_size: few; v_call: TRBV10-2; cdr3_nt: TGCGCCAGCAAGACAGGGGGCGGCAATCAGCCCCAGCATTTT; cdr3_aa: CASKTGGGNQPQHF
d_call: -; cdr3_length: 14; j_call: TRBJ1-3; clone_size: -; v_call: TRBV6-5; cdr3_nt: TGTGCCAGCAGCCGGGACAACTCTGGAAACACCATATATTTT; cdr3_aa: CASSRDNSGNTIYF
d_call: -; cdr3_length: 14; j_call: TRBJ1-5; clone_size: -; v_call: TRBV19; cdr3_nt: TGTGCCAGTAGTTTTACAGGGTTTGATCAGCCCCAGCATTTT; cdr3_aa: CASSFTGFDQPQHF